Presented here are 9 T cell receptor beta chains from one specimen sequenced in a study of Ad26.COV2.S vaccination and SARS-CoV-2 variants. Treatment specified: 15 to 20 received Ad26.COV2.S at low or high dose, single or two shots; about five received placebo; per-sample allocation not given. Collection of samples fell on day 63 after the first vaccine or placebo injection. Profiled with immunoSEQ multiplex PCR; TCRdb holds only in-frame clones, not every one. The table has hundreds of thousands of clones, approximately 88% seen once. The sequences come from peripheral blood, collected in a trial of Ad26.COV2.S vaccine versus placebo. The receptors here all came from a person aged 18-65 years who received the Ad26.COV2.S COVID-19 vaccine or a placebo.

V usage is TRBV7-6 and J usage is TRBJ2-1, with 11 bases matching TRBD1. Unmatched junction bases numbered 9, after V lost 5 bases and J lost 6 bases. The CDR3 spans 16 residues. The germline CDR1 and CDR2 sequences are SGHVS and FNYEAQ. This CDR3 reads CASSPTGQGAVNEQFF. The CDR3 DNA reads TGTGCCAGCAGCCCGACAGGACAGGGGGCGGTCAATGAGCAGTTCTTC.

CDR3 residues: CASSPGLAGGLGHSMQFF. CDR3 nucleotide sequence: TGTGCCAGCAGCCCGGGACTAGCGGGAGGGCTGGGACATTCAATGCAGTTCTTC. The rearrangement joins TRBV7-9 to TRBJ2-1; 16 bases are shared with TRBD2. This CDR3 region has 18 residues. The trim removed 5 bases at V and 12 bases at J, leaving 16 bases unmatched. CDR1 and CDR2 from the germline V gene are SEHNR and FQNEAQ (reference sequence).

This chain joins TRBV7-2 and TRBJ2-5; D gene uncertain. This CDR3 has 13 amino acids. The germline V gene has CDR1 SGHTA and CDR2 FQGNSA. The V gene lost 5 bases and the J gene lost 2 bases, with 9 bases spanning the gap. The CDR3 DNA reads TGTGCCAGCAGCATGACACGTCAAGAGACCCAGTACTTC. It encodes CASSMTRQETQYF. The full variable domain, its missing parts supplied by reference TRBV7-2 and TRBJ2-5, is GAGVSQSPSNKVTEKGKDVELRCDPISGHTALYWYRQSLGQGLEFLIYFQGNSAPDKSGLPSDRFSAERTGGSVSTLTIQRTQQEDSAVYLCASSMTRQETQYFGPGTRLLVL.

The chain recombines TRBV4-1 with TRBJ1-1; perhaps TRBD1 as D (5 bases). The V gene's germline CDR1 is MGHRA and CDR2 YSYEKL. The CDR3 spans 17 residues. Trimming shortened V by 5 bases and J by 6 bases, and 25 bases separated the two germline ends. The CDR3 coding sequence is TGCGCCAGCAGCGATCTCCGTCAGTCGGGGGGGACGGCTGAAGCTTTCTTT. Translated, it gives CASSDLRQSGGTAEAFF.

This chain joins TRBV6-5 and TRBJ1-2; D is possibly TRBD1 (6 bases). CDR1 is MNHEY and CDR2 is SVGAGI in the germline V gene. CDR3 length equals 14 residues. Trimming pared 9 bases from V and 3 bases from J, leaving 17 bases between. CDR3 residues: CASNRDIADYGYTF. In nucleotides, the CDR3 is TGTGCCAGTAACCGGGACATTGCTGACTATGGCTACACCTTC.

The chain links TRBV6-1 to TRBJ1-1; the match to TRBD1 covers 11 bases. The junction had 5 bases not matched to a gene; V was cut back by 4 bases and J by 1 base. The CDR3 length is 16 residues. The germline gives CDR1 MNHNS, CDR2 SASEGT. CDR3 bases: TGTGCCAGCAGTGGAGGACAGGGGGCCCCGAACACTGAAGCTTTCTTT. Translation gives CASSGGQGAPNTEAFF.

The chain joins TRBV7-2 to TRBJ2-1; 13 bases map to TRBD2. The V gene's germline CDR1 is SGHTA and CDR2 FQGNSA. The length of the CDR3 is 16 residues. V shed 4 bases and J 7 bases; nucleotides not matched to a gene: 7. CDR3 loop: CASSSTTSGGRNEQFF. CDR3 DNA: TGTGCCAGCAGCTCGACGACTAGCGGGGGGCGGAATGAGCAGTTCTTC. The variable domain in full, with the rest retrieved from reference TRBV7-2 and TRBJ2-1, is GAGVSQSPSNKVTEKGKDVELRCDPISGHTALYWYRQSLGQGLEFLIYFQGNSAPDKSGLPSDRFSAERTGGSVSTLTIQRTQQEDSAVYLCASSSTTSGGRNEQFFGPGTRLTVL.

J is TRBJ2-7 and V is TRBV3-1 (or the pseudogene TRBV3-2); 14 bases fit TRBD2. J gave up 0 bases and V 4 bases, and 5 bases lay outside the gene matches. CDR1 and CDR2 (germline): LGHDT, YNNKEL (reference sequence). This CDR3 contains 17 residues. The CDR3 sequence is CASSRGLAGGRSYEQYF. Here the CDR3 DNA reads TGTGCCAGCAGCCGTGGACTAGCGGGAGGACGCTCCTACGAGCAGTACTTC.

J is TRBJ1-4 and V is TRBV10-3; D is uncertain. The CDR3 length is 16 residues. CDR1 and CDR2 (germline): ENHRY, SYGVKD. V shed 3 bases and J shed 8 bases, with 19 bases lying between them. The CDR3 DNA sequence: TGTGCCATCAGTGATCAGATTGGAGAGTTGACAGAAAAACTGTTTTTT. Protein sequence: CAISDQIGELTEKLFF.